This T cell receptor beta chain was identified during a study of blood T cell repertoires in COVID-19. At the level of the study: Nucleic acid was either cDNA or gDNA, and it came from T cells, B-cell-depleted T cells, or PBMCs.

CDR1 is SGHAT, CDR2 FQNNGV, per germline. Trimming took 7 bases from V and 3 from J, leaving 13 bases between them. This CDR3 has 14 residues. This clone was detected a few times. The authors' processing: Reference gene primer amplification gave estimated nucleated cell counts. The protocol was immunoSEQ multiplex PCR, while the TCRdb copy is restricted to in-frame clones and leaves out a portion. That table gives V, J and clone size, and the DNA gave D and trimming. The sample contains 30,000 to 40,000 clones, almost 90% of which appear only once. The sequenced sample was peripheral blood. The chain is built from TRBV11-2 and TRBJ1-3; no clear D gene. This receptor was identified in a human donor with active COVID-19. The donor label of this sample is uncertain. The CDR3 region is CASTERESGNTIYF. CDR3 nucleotide sequence: TGTGCCAGCACCGAGAGGGAAAGTGGAAACACCATATATTTT.